The 13 T cell receptor beta chains in this list originate from one sample, sequenced in a study of preoperative IRX-2 immunotherapy in early breast cancer. Treatment denoted: preoperative locoregional IRX-2 cytokine immunotherapy. Some clones are missing from TCRdb's copy, which holds only in-frame ones; the method was immunoSEQ multiplex PCR. The sample lists over 9,500 clones, 80% occurring once. The sequenced sample was lymph node tissue, obtained before IRX-2 immunotherapy. The receptor source for this set is a human donor with breast cancer.

V usage is TRBV6-8 and J usage is TRBJ1-1, with a weak D call TRBD1 (5 bases). Trimming removed 5 bases from V and 6 bases from J, with 13 bases in between. Germline V gives CDR1 MNHGY, CDR2 SAAAGT. There are 13 residues in the CDR3. The CDR3 loop reads CASSRGYGAEAFF. Written as DNA, the CDR3 is TGTGCCAGCAGTCGGGGGTACGGCGCTGAAGCTTTCTTT.

The chain carries TRBV12-5 and TRBJ2-7; 13 bases are a match to TRBD2. This CDR3 has 14 residues. Germline loops: CDR1 LGHNT, CDR2 FRNRAP. In nucleotides, the CDR3 is TGTGCCAGCACGACTAGCGGGAGGATCCACGAGCAGTACTTC. Its protein is CASTTSGRIHEQYF.

The chain's CDR3 is CASSPRSNSGNTIYF. CDR3 coding DNA: TGTGCCAGCAGTCCCCGGTCCAACTCTGGAAACACCATATATTTT. The chain couples TRBV6-8 to TRBJ1-3; D remains ambiguous. Trimming stripped 5 bases from V and 0 bases from J, with 11 bases between. The CDR3 contains 15 residues. The V gene's germline CDR1 is MNHGY and CDR2 SAAAGT.

V usage is TRBV6-8 and J usage is TRBJ2-7; 12 bases agree with TRBD2. Trimming took 5 bases from V and 5 from J; bases not matched to a gene: 10. CDR1 is MNHGY and CDR2 is SAAAGT in the germline V gene. The CDR3 contains 16 residues. CDR3 amino acids: CASSQATSGSIHEQYF. In DNA form, the CDR3 reads TGTGCCAGCAGTCAAGCGACTAGCGGGAGTATCCACGAGCAGTACTTC.

J is TRBJ1-2 and V is TRBV6-8; a possible D gene is TRBD1 (6 bases). Germline V CDR1 and CDR2: MNHGY, SAAAGT. CDR3 length: 16 residues. Trimming took off 5 bases at V and 4 bases at J, with 20 bases between the two ends. The CDR3 sequence: CASSDTGPSPFYGYTF. The CDR3, as DNA: TGTGCCAGCAGTGACACAGGGCCATCTCCATTCTATGGCTACACCTTC.

The chain employs TRBV6-8 and TRBJ1-1; no clear D. Trimming removed 9 bases from V and 0 bases from J, with 11 bases in between. CDR1 MNHGY and CDR2 SAAAGT come from the germline V gene. This CDR3 is 13 amino acids long. This CDR3 reads CASQGPMNTEAFF. The CDR3 coding sequence is TGTGCCAGTCAAGGCCCTATGAACACTGAAGCTTTCTTT.

The chain joins TRBV12-5 to TRBJ1-5; D unresolved. This CDR3 spans 14 amino acids. Per germline, CDR1 LGHNT and CDR2 FRNRAP. CDR3: CASTPESGNQPQHF. Here the CDR3 DNA reads TGTGCCAGCACTCCGGAGAGTGGCAATCAGCCCCAGCATTTT.

V is TRBV30 and J is TRBJ1-2; D uncertain. The ends were cut back, 3 bases at V and 5 bases at J, with 13 bases in the middle. The germline V gene encodes CDR1 GTSNPN and CDR2 SVGIG (reference sequence). This CDR3 has 13 residues. The DNA of the CDR3 is TGTGCCTGGAGCGCGGGAGGACTTTATGGCTACACCTTC. Encoded protein: CAWSAGGLYGYTF.

The chain employs TRBV12-5 and TRBJ1-1; the D is unclear. The CDR3 loop spans 11 amino acids. V lost 6 bases and J lost 6, with 8 bases in between. The V gene's germline CDR1 is LGHNT and CDR2 FRNRAP. The CDR3 DNA is TGTGCTAGTGGCCACGGGGCTGAAGCTTTCTTT. Amino acids: CASGHGAEAFF.

The chain couples TRBV6-8 to TRBJ1-3; D not resolved. The V end lost 5 bases, the J end lost 0 bases, and 8 bases lay between the germline ends. CDR1 is MNHGY, CDR2 SAAAGT, per germline. This CDR3 region has 14 residues. The CDR3 DNA sequence: TGTGCCAGCAGTGCACGGATCTCTGGAAACACCATATATTTT. As protein: CASSARISGNTIYF.

The V and J genes are TRBV30 and TRBJ2-5, with 7 bases identical to TRBD1. The trim removed 3 bases at V and 2 bases at J, leaving 6 bases unmatched. CDR1 is GTSNPN, CDR2 SVGIG, per germline (reference sequence). The length of the CDR3 is 14 residues. As DNA, the CDR3 is TGTGCCTGGAGGACAGGGCAGTGGCAAGAGACCCAGTACTTC. This encodes CAWRTGQWQETQYF.

This rearrangement joins TRBV6-8 to TRBJ2-7; D may match TRBD1 or TRBD2 (5 bases each). Germline values: CDR1 MNHGY, CDR2 SAAAGT. Trimming took off 6 bases at V and 3 bases at J, with 15 bases between the two ends. The CDR3 has 14 residues. The CDR3: CASRAGTVLYEQYF. CDR3 bases: TGTGCCAGCAGAGCCGGGACGGTCCTCTACGAGCAGTACTTC.

This chain connects TRBV11-3 to TRBJ2-1; 8 bases line up with TRBD2. Trimming at V came to 3 bases and at J to 0 bases, leaving 1 base not matched to a gene. The CDR3 consists of 15 residues. Germline assignment: CDR1 SGHNT and CDR2 YENEEA. The CDR3 nucleotides are TGTGCCAGCAGCTTTGGACTAGCCTCCTACAATGAGCAGTTCTTC. It translates to CASSFGLASYNEQFF.